These 32 T cell receptor beta chains came from one sample sequenced in a study of cytomegalovirus exposure and HLA in healthy donors. PCR primers comprised 60 Vbeta and 13 Jbeta primers. Produced via immunoSEQ multiplex PCR; TCRdb's table is partial and in-frame only. The sample yields more than 150,000 clones, around 85% seen once. The sequencing input was PBMCs. These receptors were obtained from a man aged 18-30 years in good health and CMV-seropositive.

Turning to this clone: The sample has other DNA sequences that encode this CDR3 too. This rearrangement joins TRBV6-5 to TRBJ1-2; D remains ambiguous. With 0 bases removed from V and 0 bases from J, the gap between germline ends came to 8 bases. Per the germline V gene, CDR1 is MNHEY and CDR2 is SVGAGI. The CDR3 is made up of 15 amino acids. The CDR3 loop is CASSYSAGTNYGYTF. DNA of the CDR3: TGTGCCAGCAGTTACTCGGCGGGCACTAACTATGGCTACACCTTC.

The CDR3 DNA sequence: TGTGCCAGCAGTGGCGGACAGGGGGCTTCAGAAGCTTTCTTT. Amino acids: CASSGGQGASEAFF. The chain has TRBV6-5 and TRBJ1-1; TRBD1 matches at 11 bases. Germline V CDR1 and CDR2: MNHEY, SVGAGI. V lost 5 bases and J lost 8; bases outside the gene matches: 7. This CDR3 spans 14 amino acids.

This chain connects TRBV4-3 to TRBJ2-5; D call uncertain. Trimming took off 1 base at V and 2 bases at J, with 11 bases between the two ends. Germline CDR1 is LGHNA and CDR2 is YSLEER. This CDR3 spans 15 amino acids. The CDR3 nucleotides read TGCGCCAGCAGCCAAGCCCTGGCTAGTCAAGAGACCCAGTACTTC. This encodes CASSQALASQETQYF.

The chain links TRBV30 to TRBJ2-7, with D perhaps TRBD1 (6 bases). The ends were cut back, 1 base at V and 1 base at J, with 11 bases in the middle. Per the germline V gene, CDR1 is GTSNPN and CDR2 is SVGIG (reference sequence). CDR3 length: 14 amino acids. DNA of the CDR3: TGTGCCTGGAGTGAAGGACAGCCTTCCTACGAGCAGTACTTC. This codes for CAWSEGQPSYEQYF.

This chain links TRBV25-1 with TRBJ1-2; TRBD1 agrees at 8 bases. This CDR3 is 15 amino acids long. Germline assignment: CDR1 MGHDK and CDR2 SYGVNS. V gave up 0 bases and J gave up 8 bases; unmatched junction bases: 8. The DNA for the CDR3 is TGTGCCAGCAGTGAATATTGGGGACAGGAGTGGGGCTACACCTTC. It is translated as CASSEYWGQEWGYTF.

The sample holds one count of this clone. In DNA, the CDR3 is TGTGCCAGCAGCCATACTAGCGCCTCTGGGGCCAACGTCCTGACTTTC. Encoded protein: CASSHTSASGANVLTF. The chain joins TRBV5-4 to TRBJ2-6; 7 nucleotides align to TRBD2. J lost 0 bases, V lost 4 bases, and 4 bases had no gene match. The CDR3 is made up of 16 amino acids. Germline assignment: CDR1 SGHNT and CDR2 YYREEE (reference sequence).

This clone showed up just once. V and J are TRBV27 and TRBJ2-1, with D maybe TRBD1 (6 bases). The germline V gene has CDR1 MNHEY and CDR2 SMNVEV (reference sequence). V dropped 8 bases and J dropped 3 bases, with 11 bases sitting between them. The CDR3 sequence is 13 residues long. For the CDR3, the DNA is TGTGCCAGCCGATTACAGGGCTACAATGAGCAGTTCTTC. Its translation is CASRLQGYNEQFF.

The V and J genes are TRBV5-6 and TRBJ2-5; D unresolved. The end of the DNA is better explained by TRBJ2-7, so the J call may be wrong. The CDR3 is 11 residues long. CDR1 is SGHDT and CDR2 is YYEEEE in the germline V gene. CDR3 sequence reads: CASSLAYEQYF. The DNA of the CDR3 is TGTGCCAGCAGCTTGGCCTACGAGCAGTACTTC.

The chain is built from TRBV29-1 and TRBJ2-4, with D tentatively TRBD1 (5 bases). V shed 6 bases and J shed 2 bases, with 11 bases lying between them. This CDR3 is built from 13 residues. Germline values: CDR1 SQVTM, CDR2 ANQGSEA. The CDR3 region is CSVGDRSKNIQYF. DNA of the CDR3: TGCAGCGTAGGCGACAGATCCAAAAACATTCAGTACTTC.

The rearrangement uses TRBV6-1 and TRBJ1-4; no clear D. V lost 2 bases to trimming and J lost 3 bases, with 16 bases between them. This CDR3 is 17 amino acids long. CDR1 is MNHNS and CDR2 is SASEGT in the germline V gene. The CDR3 sequence: CASSESFSTVANEKLFF. CDR3 nucleotides: TGTGCCAGCAGTGAAAGTTTTAGTACCGTGGCTAATGAAAAACTGTTTTTT.

This clone has only one observation. This chain joins TRBV15 and TRBJ1-6, with a weak D call TRBD1 (6 bases). The length of the CDR3 is 17 residues. The germline V gene has CDR1 LNHNV and CDR2 YYDKDF (reference sequence). V lost 5 bases to trimming and J lost 7 bases, with 21 bases between them. The CDR3 here is CATSHPKQGRSNSPLHF. The DNA of the CDR3 is TGTGCCACCAGCCACCCGAAACAGGGACGTTCGAATTCACCCCTCCACTTT.

The chain carries TRBV7-6 and TRBJ2-7; tentatively, D is TRBD1 (6 bases). The CDR3 loop spans 15 amino acids. Per the germline V gene, CDR1 is SGHVS and CDR2 is FNYEAQ. Trimming took off 0 bases at V and 3 bases at J, with 12 bases between the two ends. CDR3 loop: CASSLAQGTFYEQYF. The CDR3 nucleotides read TGTGCCAGCAGCTTAGCGCAGGGGACCTTCTACGAGCAGTACTTC.

The rearrangement joins TRBV6-1 to TRBJ2-5; 7 nucleotides agree with TRBD1. The CDR3 totals 15 residues. J lost 5 bases, V lost 6 bases, and 12 bases had no gene match. The V gene's germline CDR1 is MNHNS and CDR2 SASEGT. CDR3 residues: CASSPYRGQVETQYF. The CDR3 DNA reads TGTGCCAGCAGCCCCTATAGGGGGCAAGTGGAGACCCAGTACTTC.

The chain carries TRBV4-3 and TRBJ2-3; 12 positions agree with TRBD2. CDR3 size: 16 residues. V shed 4 bases, J shed 2 bases, and the junction held 4 bases outside the gene matches. The germline V gene has CDR1 LGHNA and CDR2 YSLEER. In DNA form, the CDR3 reads TGCGCCAGCAGCCTCGGGACTAGCGGGTCCACAGATACGCAGTATTTT. Residues: CASSLGTSGSTDTQYF.

The chain joins TRBV27 to TRBJ1-6, with 9 bases aligning to TRBD1. Germline lookup yields CDR1 MNHEY and CDR2 SMNVEV (reference sequence). The length of the CDR3 is 16 residues. The J segment lost 10 bases and the V segment lost 6 bases, leaving 13 bases of the junction unmatched. CDR3 residues: CASSIGSGTGLSPLHF. CDR3 DNA: TGTGCCAGCAGCATAGGCTCTGGGACAGGGCTCTCACCCCTCCACTTT.

CDR3 nucleotides: TGTGCCAGCCTTCGTGGGCTGACGCCAAGTTCACCCCTCCACTTT. Translation: CASLRGLTPSSPLHF. The V call is TRBV6-1, the J call TRBJ1-6; D remains ambiguous. V lost 8 bases and J lost 9, with 20 bases in between. The CDR3 extends over 15 amino acids. Germline assignment: CDR1 MNHNS and CDR2 SASEGT.

V is TRBV6-4 and J is TRBJ1-2; 7 bases map to TRBD1. Germline V lookup: CDR1 MRHNA, CDR2 SNTAGT. CDR3 size: 13 residues. With V trimmed by 6 bases and J by 0 bases, 1 base remained unmatched. The CDR3 coding sequence is TGTGCCAGCAGCCAGGGGGCTAACTATGGCTACACCTTC. Residues: CASSQGANYGYTF.

CDR3 bases: TGCAGCGTTGTGCAGGGACAGAACTATGGCTACACCTTC. Translation gives CSVVQGQNYGYTF. The chain employs TRBV29-1 and TRBJ1-2, with 7 bases that match TRBD1. The CDR3 is 13 residues long. The junction had 4 bases not matched to a gene; V was cut back by 4 bases and J by 2 bases. Per the germline V gene, CDR1 is SQVTM and CDR2 is ANQGSEA.

The CDR3: CASSRDRGRPHEQYF. CDR3 coding DNA: TGTGCCAGCAGTCGGGACAGGGGGCGTCCCCACGAGCAGTACTTC. V is TRBV2 and J is TRBJ2-7; 12 bases agree with TRBD1. Trimming removed 5 bases from V and 5 bases from J; junction bases left unmatched: 7. CDR1 and CDR2 (germline): SNHLY, FYNNEI. CDR3 length equals 15 residues.

CDR3 region: CASSLAASGFTDTQYF. The CDR3 DNA is TGCGCCAGCAGCTTGGCGGCTAGCGGTTTCACAGATACGCAGTATTTT. The chain is built from TRBV5-1 and TRBJ2-3; 7 positions match TRBD2. CDR1 and CDR2 (germline): SGHRS, YFSETQ. The CDR3 has 16 amino acids. The V segment lost 0 bases and the J segment 2 bases; nucleotides outside the gene matches: 6.

In DNA form, the CDR3 reads TGCAGCGTTCTATGGTCTCGTGGCTACACCTTC. As protein: CSVLWSRGYTF. V usage is TRBV29-1 and J usage is TRBJ1-2; D uncertain. Germline CDR1 reads SQVTM; CDR2 reads ANQGSEA. This CDR3 contains 11 residues. V was pared by 5 bases and J by 7 bases, with 11 bases between.

CDR3 DNA: TGTGCCAGTAGTATGGAGGGTCCCGGCGCGGAGACCCAGTACTTC. It yields the protein CASSMEGPGAETQYF. The V and J genes are TRBV19 and TRBJ2-5, with D possibly being TRBD2 (6 bases). CDR1 and CDR2 from the germline V gene are LNHDA and SQIVND (reference sequence). The CDR3 covers 15 residues. V lost 3 bases, J lost 5 bases, and 16 bases lay in between.

This clone was recorded only once. The rearrangement uses TRBV2 and TRBJ1-2; D is unresolved. Germline CDR1 SNHLY, CDR2 FYNNEI. The CDR3 loop spans 14 amino acids. Trimming took 2 bases from V and 8 from J, leaving 15 bases between them. The CDR3 here is CASSEIEGGSGYTF. In DNA form, the CDR3 reads TGTGCCAGCAGTGAAATTGAGGGAGGGAGCGGCTACACCTTC.

This chain uses TRBV23-1 with TRBJ1-2; 9 positions match TRBD1. TRBV23-1 is annotated as an ORF whose role is uncertain. The CDR3 spans 14 residues. The junction had 10 bases not matched to a gene; V was cut back by 6 bases and J by 8 bases. CDR3 in amino acids: CASRPGTGRRGYTF. Here the CDR3 DNA reads TGCGCCAGCAGGCCCGGGACAGGGAGACGCGGCTACACCTTC.

This clone was seen more than once but under ten times. The chain employs TRBV2 and TRBJ1-1; D unresolved. Germline loops: CDR1 SNHLY, CDR2 FYNNEI. The CDR3 runs to 13 residues. The V gene lost 3 bases and the J gene lost 0 bases, with 5 bases spanning the gap. The CDR3 sequence is CASSDGVNTEAFF. The CDR3 DNA is TGTGCCAGCAGTGACGGGGTGAACACTGAAGCTTTCTTT.

The CDR3 spells CASSVGKVRRGVSETQYF. Written as DNA, the CDR3 is TGTGCCAGCAGCGTAGGGAAAGTTCGGCGGGGGGTGTCAGAGACCCAGTACTTC. V gene TRBV9 combines with J gene TRBJ2-5; 8 nucleotides line up with TRBD2. V trimming: 0 bases; J trimming: 4 bases; junction bases outside the gene matches: 14. Germline-derived CDR1 and CDR2 are SGDLS and YYNGEE. The CDR3 sequence is 18 residues long. The full variable domain, rest sourced from reference TRBV9 and TRBJ2-5, is DSGVTQTPKHLITATGQRVTLRCSPRSGDLSVYWYQQSLDQGLQFLIQYYNGEERAKGNILERFSAQQFPDLHSELNLSSLELGDSALYFCASSVGKVRRGVSETQYFGPGTRLLVL.

The rearrangement uses TRBV1 and TRBJ2-7; the table calls TRBD1, which could not be checked here. TRBV1 is a pseudogene segment. The CDR3 runs to 16 residues. The CDR3 spells CTSSPHRAGGTYEQYF. The CDR3 nucleotides read TGCACCAGCAGCCCTCATAGAGCAGGGGGCACCTACGAGCAGTACTTC.

In regard to this clone: One end of the junction is discordant with germline, which a read error may explain. The V call is TRBV11-2, the J call TRBJ2-1; 12 nucleotides line up with TRBD2. Germline CDR1 reads SGHAT; CDR2 reads FQNNGV. This CDR3 contains 15 residues. DNA for the CDR3: TGTGCCAGCAGCCCCCGAGCAAGGACTAGCGGGGCTACGCTCTTC. Amino acids: CASSPRARTSGATLF.

The genes are TRBV7-2 and TRBJ2-5, with D perhaps TRBD2 (6 bases). V gave up 5 bases and J gave up 4 bases, with 17 bases separating them. The CDR3 loop spans 15 amino acids. The germline gives CDR1 SGHTA, CDR2 FQGNSA. The CDR3 coding sequence is TGTGCCAGCAGCGTTGTGCGGCAGGGAGGAGAGACCCAGTACTTC. Its protein product is CASSVVRQGGETQYF.

The chain links TRBV6-5 to TRBJ2-3; D not certain. The CDR3 has 13 residues. V was clipped by 4 bases and J by 3 bases, with 8 bases between them. CDR1 is MNHEY and CDR2 is SVGAGI in the germline V gene. CDR3 nucleotide sequence: TGTGCCAGCAGTTTGTACAATACAGATACGCAGTATTTT. Its translation is CASSLYNTDTQYF.

The chain has TRBV6-1 and TRBJ1-6, with D tentatively TRBD1 (6 bases). Trimming took 2 bases from V and 0 from J, leaving 11 bases between them. The V gene's germline CDR1 is MNHNS and CDR2 SASEGT. The CDR3 runs to 17 residues. As DNA, the CDR3 is TGTGCCAGCAGTGAAAAGTTAGGGGGCTCCTATAATTCACCCCTCCACTTT. Its translation: CASSEKLGGSYNSPLHF.

The chain combines TRBV30 with TRBJ2-3, with 9 bases that match TRBD2. The V and J ends lost 4 bases and 6 bases, in that order; junction bases with no gene match: 11. The CDR3 has 15 residues. Germline CDR1 is GTSNPN and CDR2 is SVGIG (reference sequence). This CDR3 is CAWTYGVAGVDTQYF. CDR3 nucleotide sequence: TGTGCCTGGACCTACGGGGTAGCGGGGGTGGATACGCAGTATTTT.